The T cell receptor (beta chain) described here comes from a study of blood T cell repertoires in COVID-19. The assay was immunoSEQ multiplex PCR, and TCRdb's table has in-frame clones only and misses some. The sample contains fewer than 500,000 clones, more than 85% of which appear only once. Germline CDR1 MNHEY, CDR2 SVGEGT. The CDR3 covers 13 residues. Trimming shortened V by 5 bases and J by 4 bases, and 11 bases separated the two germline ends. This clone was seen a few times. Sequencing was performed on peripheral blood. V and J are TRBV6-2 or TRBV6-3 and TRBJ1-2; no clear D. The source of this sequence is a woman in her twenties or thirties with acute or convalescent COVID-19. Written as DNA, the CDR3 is TGTGCCAGCAGTAGGACGGAGGTCTATGGCTACACCTTC. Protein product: CASSRTEVYGYTF.